The 16 T cell receptor beta chains in this list originate from one sample, sequenced in a study of T cells in localized non-small cell lung cancer. The protocol was immunoSEQ multiplex PCR, while the TCRdb copy is restricted to in-frame clones and leaves out a portion. The sample has around 50,000 clones; 86% are singletons. The sample was peripheral blood, taken before any cancer treatment. These receptors came from a woman aged 35-75 years with stage I lung adenocarcinoma.

This clone was observed a handful of times. The V call is TRBV28, the J call TRBJ2-7; D assignment may be TRBD1 or TRBD2 (5 bases each). This CDR3 comprises 11 residues. V was clipped by 7 bases and J by 4 bases, with 8 bases between them. Looked up from germline, CDR1 is MDHEN and CDR2 is SYDVKM. DNA for the CDR3: TGTGCCAGCACCAGGGAGTACGAGCAGTACTTC. As protein: CASTREYEQYF.

This clone was recorded only once. The V gene is TRBV28, the J gene TRBJ1-6; D gene uncertain. The V end lost 3 bases, the J end lost 9 bases, and 12 bases lay between the germline ends. The CDR3 loop spans 14 amino acids. Per the germline V gene, CDR1 is MDHEN and CDR2 is SYDVKM. The CDR3 loop reads CASSFPREGSPLHF. The DNA of the CDR3 is TGTGCCAGCAGTTTCCCCCGGGAGGGTTCACCCCTCCACTTT. The full variable domain, completed using reference TRBV28 and TRBJ1-6, is DVKVTQSSRYLVKRTGEKVFLECVQDMDHENMFWYRQDPGLGLRLIYFSYDVKMKEKGDIPEGYSVSREKKERFSLILESASTNQTSMYLCASSFPREGSPLHFGNGTRLTVT.

V and J are TRBV7-9 and TRBJ1-2, with TRBD1 matching 9 bases. There are 17 residues in the CDR3. After removal of 2 bases from V and 1 base from J, the junction contained 8 bases not matched to a gene. The V gene's germline CDR1 is SEHNR and CDR2 FQNEAQ (reference sequence). The CDR3 loop reads CASSLRGQGPFNYGYTF. In nucleotides, the CDR3 is TGTGCCAGCAGCTTAAGGGGACAGGGACCTTTTAACTATGGCTACACCTTC.

V and J are TRBV25-1 and TRBJ1-6; a weak D match, TRBD1 (6 bases). CDR1 and CDR2 (germline): MGHDK, SYGVNS. The CDR3 runs to 13 residues. V lost 4 bases, J lost 10 bases, and 11 bases lay in between. CDR3 DNA: TGTGCCAGCAGTGTACAGGGCAGGTCACCCCTCCACTTT. Residues: CASSVQGRSPLHF.

V usage is TRBV5-1 and J usage is TRBJ1-1; a possible D gene is TRBD1 (6 bases). The CDR3 has 15 amino acids. Germline-derived CDR1 and CDR2 are SGHRS and YFSETQ. V dropped 0 bases and J dropped 0 bases, with 9 bases sitting between them. The CDR3 nucleotides are TGCGCCAGCAGCTTGGTACAGGGAATGAACACTGAAGCTTTCTTT. It encodes CASSLVQGMNTEAFF.

This clone appeared a single time. The same CDR3 is also encoded by other DNA sequences in this sample. The chain joins TRBV20-1 to TRBJ1-1; the match to TRBD1 covers 7 bases. CDR3 length: 11 residues. V shed 3 bases, J shed 8 bases, and the junction held 3 bases outside the gene matches. The germline V gene encodes CDR1 DFQATT and CDR2 SNEGSKA (reference sequence). This CDR3 reads CSASRDREAFF. The CDR3 region has the DNA TGCAGTGCTAGCAGGGACAGAGAAGCTTTCTTT.

This clone was picked up one time. This chain links TRBV28 with TRBJ1-6, with D possibly matching TRBD1 (6 bases). Trimming shortened V by 2 bases and J by 7 bases, and 9 bases separated the two germline ends. Germline-derived CDR1 and CDR2 are MDHEN and SYDVKM. The length of the CDR3 is 14 residues. The CDR3 loop reads CASSLGQGNSPLHF. In DNA form, the CDR3 reads TGTGCCAGCAGTTTAGGTCAGGGGAATTCACCCCTCCACTTT. Together with reference TRBV28 and TRBJ1-6, the CDR3 gives the full variable domain: DVKVTQSSRYLVKRTGEKVFLECVQDMDHENMFWYRQDPGLGLRLIYFSYDVKMKEKGDIPEGYSVSREKKERFSLILESASTNQTSMYLCASSLGQGNSPLHFGNGTRLTVT.

The chain is built from TRBV30 and TRBJ1-3, with D possibly being TRBD1 (5 bases). V was trimmed by 0 bases and J by 2 bases, leaving 11 bases between them. The V gene's germline CDR1 is GTSNPN and CDR2 SVGIG (reference sequence). This CDR3 has 15 amino acids. CDR3 sequence (DNA): TGTGCCTGGAGTGTACCTGGGGCTGCTGGAAACACCATATATTTT. As protein: CAWSVPGAAGNTIYF. Together with reference TRBV30 and TRBJ1-3, the CDR3 gives the full variable domain: SQTIHQWPATLVQPVGSPLSLECTVEGTSNPNLYWYRQAAGRGLQLLFYSVGIGQISSEVPQNLSASRPQDRQFILSSKKLLLSDSGFYLCAWSVPGAAGNTIYFGEGSWLTVV.

The chain combines TRBV5-4 with TRBJ1-2; 7 bases align to TRBD1. CDR3 length: 14 residues. Germline V gene sequence: CDR1 SGHNT, CDR2 YYREEE (reference sequence). V was pared by 3 bases and J by 4 bases, with 6 bases of the junction left unmatched. In nucleotides, the CDR3 is TGTGCCAGCAGCTCGAAGGGACAGCCCTATGGCTACACCTTC. Translating it yields CASSSKGQPYGYTF.

The genes are TRBV19 and TRBJ1-1; D call uncertain. The CDR3 runs 14 residues. V was shortened by 3 bases and J by 1 base, with 9 bases between the two germline ends. Germline V gives CDR1 LNHDA, CDR2 SQIVND (reference sequence). The CDR3 loop reads CASSILLTNTEAFF. CDR3 DNA sequence: TGTGCCAGTAGTATTCTCCTGACGAACACTGAAGCTTTCTTT.

V gene TRBV19 combines with J gene TRBJ2-1; TRBD2 matches 10 bases. From germline, CDR1 is LNHDA and CDR2 SQIVND (reference sequence). J was trimmed by 4 bases and V by 4 bases; bases with no gene match: 4. The CDR3 totals 15 residues. The CDR3 spells CASSTSAGGYNEQFF. The CDR3 nucleotides are TGTGCCAGTAGTACCTCAGCGGGGGGGTACAATGAGCAGTTCTTC.

The chain combines TRBV9 with TRBJ1-1, with 9 bases aligning to TRBD1. The CDR3 is 13 amino acids. J lost 5 bases, V lost 3 bases, and 2 bases had no gene match. CDR1 SGDLS and CDR2 YYNGEE come from the germline V gene. The CDR3 DNA sequence: TGTGCCAGCAGCGGGACAGGGGTTACTGAAGCTTTCTTT. Its protein is CASSGTGVTEAFF.

CDR3 amino acids: CASSFSFGYTF. CDR3 DNA: TGTGCCAGCAGCTTTAGCTTTGGCTACACCTTC. The rearrangement joins TRBV7-2 to TRBJ1-2, with unresolved D. The CDR3 contains 11 residues. The V gene lost 3 bases and the J gene lost 7 bases, with 6 bases spanning the gap. Germline CDR1 is SGHTA and CDR2 is FQGNSA.

V is TRBV5-5 and J is TRBJ2-1; D might be TRBD2 (5 bases). The CDR3 totals 16 residues. Trimming removed 6 bases from V and 3 bases from J, with 19 bases in between. Germline V gene data show CDR1 as SGHKS and CDR2 as YYEKEE (reference sequence). In nucleotides, the CDR3 is TGTGCCAGCACCATTCCGGGATTAGGATTCTACAATGAGCAGTTCTTC. Translation: CASTIPGLGFYNEQFF. The full variable domain, in which reference TRBV5-5 and TRBJ2-1 provide the parts outside the CDR3, is DAGVTQSPTHLIKTRGQQVTLRCSPISGHKSVSWYQQVLGQGPQFIFQYYEKEERGRGNFPDRFSARQFPNYSSELNVNALLLGDSALYLCASTIPGLGFYNEQFFGPGTRLTVL.

The chain couples TRBV10-2 to TRBJ2-7, with TRBD2 as a possible D gene (6 bases). CDR1 and CDR2 from the germline V gene are WSHSY and SAAADI. The CDR3 covers 13 residues. V was pared by 6 bases and J by 2 bases, with 11 bases between. Here the CDR3 reads CASRREATYEQYF. The CDR3 bases are TGCGCCAGCAGGAGGGAGGCTACCTACGAGCAGTACTTC.

V and J are TRBV30 and TRBJ1-2; 10 bases agree with TRBD1. From germline, CDR1 is GTSNPN and CDR2 SVGIG (reference sequence). The CDR3 sequence is 16 residues long. With 2 bases clipped from V and 0 bases from J, the junction kept 6 bases outside the gene matches. This chain's CDR3 is CAWSLAGQGANYGYTF. The CDR3 coding sequence is TGTGCCTGGAGTCTAGCAGGACAGGGGGCTAACTATGGCTACACCTTC.